The 16 T cell receptor beta chains given below trace back to one sample, sequenced in a study of T-cell memory formation after mild COVID-19 (dated by TCRdb to 2020 to 2022). The library was obtained by 5' RACE. Sequencing relied on an Illumina NovaSeq 6000. TCRdb reprocessed the public reads (quality trimming at Q25 with fastp, clone calling with MiXCR) and kept in-frame beta chains. CDR3 protein sequences are deduplicated, and each keeps its most common genes and DNA. The sample table holds around 200,000 distinct CDR3 sequences, of which more than 25% were seen once. Roughly 11% of the sample is held by the ten biggest clonotypes. Sample: PBMCs or a T cell subset sorted from them (not recorded which). Receptor source: an adult woman who had mild COVID-19 (a few samples of this study predate the infection). The sample titles of this study are shuffled in the database, so cell type and time point are left out; the donor was told from shared clones.

This chain connects TRBV6-5 to TRBJ1-5; no definite D call. Germline CDR1 and CDR2: MNHEY and SVGAGI. The length of the CDR3 is 13 residues. V shed 2 bases and J shed 6 bases, with 8 bases lying between them. The DNA for the CDR3 is TGTGCCAGCAGTTACGGCAGAGGTCAGCCCCAGCATTTT. Translation: CASSYGRGQPQHF.

The chain couples TRBV5-1 to TRBJ1-1; D ambiguous. V lost 2 bases and J lost 7, with 18 bases in between. CDR1 and CDR2 (germline): SGHRS, YFSETQ. The CDR3 is 15 residues long. CDR3: CASSLPPTGQSEAFF. The CDR3 nucleotides read TGCGCCAGCAGCTTACCCCCGACTGGGCAGAGTGAAGCTTTCTTT.

This clonotype was detected a few times. The chain employs TRBV4-1 and TRBJ2-7; either TRBD1 or TRBD2 may fit D (5 bases each). CDR1 and CDR2 (germline): MGHRA, YSYEKL. V was clipped by 4 bases and J by 2 bases, with 9 bases between them. The CDR3 length is 13 residues. CDR3 DNA sequence: TGCGCCAGCAGCCCCCGGGACGCCTACGAGCAGTACTTC. This codes for CASSPRDAYEQYF.

This clonotype was observed a few times. V is TRBV7-2 and J is TRBJ2-2, with unresolved D. CDR1 is SGHTA and CDR2 is FQGNSA in the germline V gene. This CDR3 is built from 16 residues. The ends were cut back, 0 bases at V and 2 bases at J, with 10 bases in the middle. CDR3 region: CASSLAATRNTGELFF. The DNA of the CDR3 is TGTGCCAGCAGCTTAGCGGCGACGAGAAACACCGGGGAGCTGTTTTTT.

This clonotype showed up just a few times. V gene TRBV7-9 combines with J gene TRBJ2-3; 8 bases fit TRBD1. Germline V gene sequence: CDR1 SEHNR, CDR2 FQNEAQ (reference sequence). The CDR3 totals 15 residues. The V and J ends lost 3 bases and 3 bases, in that order; junction bases with no gene match: 5. The CDR3 coding sequence is TGTGCCAGCAGCTTTTCGACAGGGGAGACAGATACGCAGTATTTT. It codes for CASSFSTGETDTQYF.

The chain is built from TRBV12-3 or TRBV12-4 and TRBJ2-1, with a weak D call TRBD1 (6 bases). The CDR3 length is 14 residues. V was trimmed by 7 bases and J by 7 bases, leaving 17 bases between them. This CDR3 is CASTPFPDRNEQFF. The DNA of the CDR3 is TGTGCCAGCACCCCTTTCCCCGACAGGAATGAGCAGTTCTTC.

V is TRBV27 and J is TRBJ2-6, with 9 bases lining up with TRBD1. Germline CDR1 reads MNHEY; CDR2 reads SMNVEV (reference sequence). With 9 bases clipped from V and 0 bases from J, the junction kept 12 bases outside the gene matches. This CDR3 spans 18 amino acids. The CDR3 nucleotides read TGTGCCAGTCTCTCCACAGGGGGCTTCCTCTCTGGGGCCAACGTCCTGACTTTC. Protein product: CASLSTGGFLSGANVLTF.

This clonotype has only one observation. The rearrangement uses TRBV27 and TRBJ2-7, with a tentative D call TRBD1 (5 bases). Germline CDR1 is MNHEY and CDR2 is SMNVEV (reference sequence). Deletions cut 0 bases from V and 3 bases from J, with 12 bases between. The CDR3 is 15 residues long. This chain's CDR3 is CASSLSDMVDYEQYF. CDR3 nucleotide sequence: TGTGCCAGCAGTTTATCGGACATGGTAGACTACGAGCAGTACTTC.

This chain connects TRBV7-9 to TRBJ2-1; D remains ambiguous. The CDR3 extends over 13 amino acids. Per the germline V gene, CDR1 is SEHNR and CDR2 is FQNEAQ (reference sequence). V lost 7 bases, J lost 2 bases, and 9 bases lay in between. As DNA, the CDR3 is TGTGCCAGCATGGGCGCCCCCTACAATGAGCAGTTCTTC. Protein: CASMGAPYNEQFF.

The chain couples TRBV29-1 to TRBJ2-7; the D is unclear. V dropped 2 bases and J dropped 0 bases, with 14 bases sitting between them. The CDR3 has 15 amino acids. Germline lookup yields CDR1 SQVTM and CDR2 ANQGSEA. The CDR3 DNA sequence: TGCAGCGTTGAAAAGGTGTCCCAAGCCTCCTACGAGCAGTACTTC. It encodes CSVEKVSQASYEQYF.

This clonotype came up a few times. The chain combines TRBV7-9 with TRBJ2-2, with D tentatively TRBD1 (6 bases). Trimming shortened V by 5 bases and J by 6 bases, and 19 bases separated the two germline ends. The CDR3 has 16 amino acids. The V gene's germline CDR1 is SEHNR and CDR2 FQNEAQ (reference sequence). CDR3 in amino acids: CASSTTGTPLAGELFF. CDR3 in DNA: TGTGCCAGCAGCACAACCGGGACACCTTTAGCCGGGGAGCTGTTTTTT.

This clonotype occurred a few times. J is TRBJ2-6 and V is TRBV24-1, with 7 bases identical to TRBD1. Germline CDR1 and CDR2: KGHDR and SFDVKD. Unmatched junction bases numbered 8, after V lost 4 bases and J lost 0 bases. The CDR3 loop spans 18 amino acids. The CDR3 spells CATSDSGTALSGANVLTF. The CDR3 DNA is TGTGCCACCAGTGACTCCGGGACAGCCCTCTCTGGGGCCAACGTCCTGACTTTC.

This chain joins TRBV6-5 and TRBJ1-1, with D tentatively TRBD1 (5 bases). Trimming took off 2 bases at V and 7 bases at J, with 8 bases between the two ends. The CDR3 sequence is 12 residues long. Germline assignment: CDR1 MNHEY and CDR2 SVGAGI. The CDR3 region has the DNA TGTGCCAGCAGTTACCGGGGACTTGAAGCTTTCTTT. Encoded protein: CASSYRGLEAFF.

The table lists this clonotype with a few counts. J is TRBJ1-5 and V is TRBV4-1; D is ambiguous. This CDR3 is 13 amino acids long. Germline lookup yields CDR1 MGHRA and CDR2 YSYEKL. Trimming shortened V by 4 bases and J by 7 bases, and 11 bases separated the two germline ends. CDR3 sequence (DNA): TGCGCCAGCAGCCCCACCTACAGCCAGCCCCAGCATTTT. Amino acids: CASSPTYSQPQHF.

V usage is TRBV11-2 and J usage is TRBJ2-7; 11 positions agree with TRBD1. Germline V gene data show CDR1 as SGHAT and CDR2 as FQNNGV. V lost 0 bases and J lost 4; bases outside the gene matches: 2. The CDR3 extends over 15 amino acids. CDR3: CASSLDRDRGYEQYF. The CDR3 coding sequence is TGTGCCAGCAGCTTAGACCGGGACAGGGGGTACGAGCAGTACTTC.

The table lists this clonotype with a few counts. The chain links TRBV5-1 to TRBJ2-3; 14 positions match TRBD2. CDR3 length: 16 amino acids. The germline gives CDR1 SGHRS, CDR2 YFSETQ. V lost 4 bases, J lost 4 bases, and 5 bases stayed unmatched. CDR3 amino acids: CASSRTSGGQADTQYF. The CDR3 DNA reads TGCGCCAGCAGCCGGACTAGCGGGGGGCAGGCAGATACGCAGTATTTT.